This T cell receptor beta chain was profiled in a study of early T cells in non-severe SARS-CoV-2 infection. This clonotype has at least ten counts. The CDR3 runs 13 residues. Germline CDR1 KGHDR, CDR2 SFDVKD. V lost 4 bases to trimming and J lost 11 bases, with 14 bases between them. MiXCR, applied by TCRdb to the 5' RACE reads, yields one record per CDR3 protein. The table lists more than 70,000 distinct CDR3 sequences, more than 9% of them singletons. This clonotype originated in an adult who was a healthcare worker with PCR-confirmed SARS-CoV-2 infection or an uninfected control (not recorded which). The chain has TRBV24-1 and TRBJ2-1, with D perhaps assigned TRBD1 or TRBD2 (5 bases each). Sequenced material: whole blood. The CDR3 coding sequence is TGTGCCACCAGTGAGCGCCGGGACGGGAAGCAGTTCTTC. Protein: CATSERRDGKQFF.